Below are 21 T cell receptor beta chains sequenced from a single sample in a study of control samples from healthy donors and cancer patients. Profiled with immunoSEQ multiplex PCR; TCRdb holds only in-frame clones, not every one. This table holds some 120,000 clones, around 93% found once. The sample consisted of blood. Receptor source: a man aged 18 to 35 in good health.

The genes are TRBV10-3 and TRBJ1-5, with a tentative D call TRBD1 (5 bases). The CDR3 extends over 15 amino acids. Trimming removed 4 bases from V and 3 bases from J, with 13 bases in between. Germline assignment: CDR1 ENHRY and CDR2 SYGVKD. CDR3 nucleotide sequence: TGTGCCATCAGTGTCTCCGGGGCCAACAATCAGCCCCAGCATTTT. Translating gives CAISVSGANNQPQHF.

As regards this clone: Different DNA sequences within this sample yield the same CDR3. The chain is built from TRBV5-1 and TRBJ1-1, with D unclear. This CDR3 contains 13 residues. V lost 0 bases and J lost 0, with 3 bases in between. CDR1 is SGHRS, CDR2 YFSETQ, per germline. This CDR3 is CASSLELNTEAFF. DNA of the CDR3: TGCGCCAGCAGCTTGGAACTGAACACTGAAGCTTTCTTT.

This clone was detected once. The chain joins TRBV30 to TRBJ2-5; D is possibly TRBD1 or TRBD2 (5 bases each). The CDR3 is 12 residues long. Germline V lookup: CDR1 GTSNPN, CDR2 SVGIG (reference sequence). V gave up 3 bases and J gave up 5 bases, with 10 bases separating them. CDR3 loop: CAWRGVRETQYF. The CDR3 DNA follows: TGTGCCTGGAGGGGGGTTAGGGAGACCCAGTACTTC.

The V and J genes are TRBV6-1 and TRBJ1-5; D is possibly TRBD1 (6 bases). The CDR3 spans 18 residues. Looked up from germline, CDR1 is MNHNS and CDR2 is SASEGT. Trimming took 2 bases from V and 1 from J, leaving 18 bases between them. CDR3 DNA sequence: TGTGCCAGCAGTGAATTTACCGGGGGGCTTATGAGCAATCAGCCCCAGCATTTT. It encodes CASSEFTGGLMSNQPQHF.

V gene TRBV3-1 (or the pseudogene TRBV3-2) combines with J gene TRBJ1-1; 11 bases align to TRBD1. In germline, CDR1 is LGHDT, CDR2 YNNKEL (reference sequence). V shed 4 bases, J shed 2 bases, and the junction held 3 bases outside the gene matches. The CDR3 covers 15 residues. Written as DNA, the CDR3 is TGTGCCAGCAGCCGAGGGACAGGGGGAAACACTGAAGCTTTCTTT. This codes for CASSRGTGGNTEAFF.

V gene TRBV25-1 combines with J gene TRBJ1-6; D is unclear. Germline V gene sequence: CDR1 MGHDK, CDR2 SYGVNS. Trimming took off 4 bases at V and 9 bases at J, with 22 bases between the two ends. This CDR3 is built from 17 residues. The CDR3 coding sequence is TGTGCCAGCAGTGGAGAGGACGAAGGGTTGCTTGGTTCACCCCTCCACTTT. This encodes CASSGEDEGLLGSPLHF.

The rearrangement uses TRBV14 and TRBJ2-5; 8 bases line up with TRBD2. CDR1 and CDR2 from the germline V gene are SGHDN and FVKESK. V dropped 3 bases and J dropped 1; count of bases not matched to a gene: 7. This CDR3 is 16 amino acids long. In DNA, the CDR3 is TGTGCCAGCAGCCATAGGCGGGGGGAAATCCAAGAGACCCAGTACTTC. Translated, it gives CASSHRRGEIQETQYF.

CDR3 DNA sequence: TGCGCCAGCAGCTTGGTCGGGGAGTCGCCCCAGCATTTT. It translates to CASSLVGESPQHF. This chain connects TRBV5-1 to TRBJ1-5, with unresolved D. Between the trimmed V and J ends, which lost 0 bases and 9 bases, there was a span of 10 bases. Germline V gene sequence: CDR1 SGHRS, CDR2 YFSETQ. This CDR3 has 13 amino acids. Looking up the rest from reference TRBV5-1 and TRBJ1-5 gives the full variable domain: KAGVTQTPRYLIKTRGQQVTLSCSPISGHRSVSWYQQTPGQGLQFLFEYFSETQRNKGNFPGRFSGRQFSNSRSEMNVSTLELGDSALYLCASSLVGESPQHFGDGTRLSIL.

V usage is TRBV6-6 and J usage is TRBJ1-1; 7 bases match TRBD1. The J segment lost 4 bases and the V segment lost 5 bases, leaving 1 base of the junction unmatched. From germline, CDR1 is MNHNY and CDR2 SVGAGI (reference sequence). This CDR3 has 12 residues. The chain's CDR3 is CASSRDSTEAFF. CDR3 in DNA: TGTGCCAGCAGTAGGGACAGCACTGAAGCTTTCTTT.

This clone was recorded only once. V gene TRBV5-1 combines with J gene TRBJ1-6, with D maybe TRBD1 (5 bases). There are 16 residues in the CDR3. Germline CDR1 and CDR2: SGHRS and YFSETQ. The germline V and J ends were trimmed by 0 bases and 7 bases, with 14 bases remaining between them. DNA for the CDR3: TGCGCCAGCAGCTTGGGTTTCGGGGGATCCAATTCACCCCTCCACTTT. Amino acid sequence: CASSLGFGGSNSPLHF.

CDR3 DNA sequence: TGTGCCAGCAGCCCGAAGGACAGGAAGAACACTGAAGCTTTCTTT. This translates into CASSPKDRKNTEAFF. The chain has TRBV7-9 and TRBJ1-1; 7 bases fit TRBD1. CDR1 SEHNR and CDR2 FQNEAQ come from the germline V gene (reference sequence). CDR3 length: 15 residues. The ends lost 5 bases at V and 1 base at J; junction bases unmatched: 7.

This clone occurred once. The CDR3 bases are TGTGCCTGGAGCCCGGGCCCAGGATTCACTGAAGCTTTCTTT. This translates into CAWSPGPGFTEAFF. The rearrangement links TRBV30 to TRBJ1-1; unclear D gene. V shed 3 bases and J shed 4 bases, with 15 bases lying between them. The length of the CDR3 is 14 residues. Germline CDR1 is GTSNPN and CDR2 is SVGIG (reference sequence).

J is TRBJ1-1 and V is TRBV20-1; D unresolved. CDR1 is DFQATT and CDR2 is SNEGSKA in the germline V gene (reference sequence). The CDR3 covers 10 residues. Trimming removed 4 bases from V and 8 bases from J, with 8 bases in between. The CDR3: CSAIDLEAFF. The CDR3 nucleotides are TGCAGTGCTATCGACCTAGAAGCTTTCTTT.

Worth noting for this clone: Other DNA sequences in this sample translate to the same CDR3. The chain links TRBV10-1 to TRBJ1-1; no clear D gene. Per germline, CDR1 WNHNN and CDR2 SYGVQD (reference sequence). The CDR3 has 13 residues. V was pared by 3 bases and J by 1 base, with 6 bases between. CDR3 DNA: TGCGCCAGCAGTGAAAACAGGAACACTGAAGCTTTCTTT. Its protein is CASSENRNTEAFF.

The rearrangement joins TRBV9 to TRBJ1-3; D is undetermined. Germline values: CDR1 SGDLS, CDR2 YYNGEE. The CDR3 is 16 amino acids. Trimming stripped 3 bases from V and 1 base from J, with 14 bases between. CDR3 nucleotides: TGTGCCAGCAGCGCCCTGCCTACAGCTTCTGGAAACACCATATATTTT. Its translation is CASSALPTASGNTIYF.

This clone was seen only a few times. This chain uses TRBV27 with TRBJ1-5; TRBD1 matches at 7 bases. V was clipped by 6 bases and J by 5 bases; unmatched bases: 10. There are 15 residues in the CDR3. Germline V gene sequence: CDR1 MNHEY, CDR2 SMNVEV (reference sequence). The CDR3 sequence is CASRRQGRADQPQHF. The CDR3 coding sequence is TGTGCCAGCAGACGACAGGGCCGGGCGGATCAGCCCCAGCATTTT.

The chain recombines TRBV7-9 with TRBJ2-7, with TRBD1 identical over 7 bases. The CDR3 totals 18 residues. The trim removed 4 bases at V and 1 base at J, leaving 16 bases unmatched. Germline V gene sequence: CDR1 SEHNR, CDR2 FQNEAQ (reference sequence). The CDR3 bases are TGTGCCAGCAGCTCCGTCCCAGGAAGACAGGGCGGGTCCTACGAGCAGTACTTC. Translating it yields CASSSVPGRQGGSYEQYF. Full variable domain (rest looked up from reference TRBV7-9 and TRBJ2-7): DTGVSQNPRHKITKRGQNVTFRCDPISEHNRLYWYRQTLGQGPEFLTYFQNEAQLEKSRLLSDRFSAERPKGSFSTLEIQRTEQGDSAMYLCASSSVPGRQGGSYEQYFGPGTRLTVT.

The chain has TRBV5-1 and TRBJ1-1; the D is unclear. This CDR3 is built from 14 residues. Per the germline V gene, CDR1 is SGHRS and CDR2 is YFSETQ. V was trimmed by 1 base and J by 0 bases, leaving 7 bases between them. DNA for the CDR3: TGCGCCAGCAGCTTGACGGGGATGAACACTGAAGCTTTCTTT. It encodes CASSLTGMNTEAFF.

The CDR3 loop reads CASRGTAYGYTF. CDR3 DNA: TGTGCCAGCAGGGGGACTGCGTATGGCTACACCTTC. This sequence joins TRBV2 and TRBJ1-2; TRBD1 might be the D (5 bases). CDR1 and CDR2 from the germline V gene are SNHLY and FYNNEI. V lost 6 bases, J lost 5 bases, and 10 bases lay in between. This CDR3 has 12 residues.

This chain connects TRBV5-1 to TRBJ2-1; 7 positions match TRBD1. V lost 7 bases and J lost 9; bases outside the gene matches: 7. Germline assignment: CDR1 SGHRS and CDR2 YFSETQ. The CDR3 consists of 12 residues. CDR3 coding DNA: TGCGCCAGCGGTTCACAGGGGATTGAGCAGTTCTTC. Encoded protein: CASGSQGIEQFF.

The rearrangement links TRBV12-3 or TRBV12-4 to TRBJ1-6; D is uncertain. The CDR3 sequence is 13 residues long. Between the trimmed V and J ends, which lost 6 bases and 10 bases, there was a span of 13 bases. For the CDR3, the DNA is TGTGCCAGCAGCCTAGTGGACGGGTCACCCCTCCACTTT. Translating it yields CASSLVDGSPLHF.